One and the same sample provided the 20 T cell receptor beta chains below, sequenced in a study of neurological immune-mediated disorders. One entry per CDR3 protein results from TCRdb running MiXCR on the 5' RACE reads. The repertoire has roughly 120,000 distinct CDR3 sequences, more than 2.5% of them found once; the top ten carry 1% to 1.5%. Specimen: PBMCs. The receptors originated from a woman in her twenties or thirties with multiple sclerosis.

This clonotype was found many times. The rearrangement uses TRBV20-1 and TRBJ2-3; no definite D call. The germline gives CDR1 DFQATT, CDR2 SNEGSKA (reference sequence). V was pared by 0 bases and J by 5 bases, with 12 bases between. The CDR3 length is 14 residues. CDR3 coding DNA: TGCAGTGCTAGAGACGTGGTTTGGGTAGATACGCAGTATTTT. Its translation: CSARDVVWVDTQYF.

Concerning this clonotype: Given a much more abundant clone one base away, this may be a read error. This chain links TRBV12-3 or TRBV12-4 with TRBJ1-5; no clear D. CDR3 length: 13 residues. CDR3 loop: CASSFQPNQPQNF. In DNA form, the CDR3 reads TGTGCCAGCAGTTTTCAGCCGAATCAGCCCCAGAATTTT.

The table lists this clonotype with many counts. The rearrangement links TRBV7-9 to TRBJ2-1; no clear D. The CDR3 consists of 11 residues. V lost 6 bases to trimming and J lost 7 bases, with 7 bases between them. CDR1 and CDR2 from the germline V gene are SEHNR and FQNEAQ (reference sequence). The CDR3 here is CASRFPNEQFF. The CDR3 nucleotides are TGTGCCAGCAGGTTCCCTAATGAGCAGTTCTTC.

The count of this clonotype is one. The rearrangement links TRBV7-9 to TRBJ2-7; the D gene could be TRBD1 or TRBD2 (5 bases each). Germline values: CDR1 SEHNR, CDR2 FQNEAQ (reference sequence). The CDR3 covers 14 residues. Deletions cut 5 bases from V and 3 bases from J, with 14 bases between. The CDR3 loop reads CASSPQGRNYEQYF. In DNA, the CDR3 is TGTGCCAGCAGCCCCCAGGGACGGAACTACGAGCAGTACTTC. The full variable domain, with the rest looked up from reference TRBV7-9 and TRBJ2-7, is DTGVSQNPRHKITKRGQNVTFRCDPISEHNRLYWYRQTLGQGPEFLTYFQNEAQLEKSRLLSDRFSAERPKGSFSTLEIQRTEQGDSAMYLCASSPQGRNYEQYFGPGTRLTVT.

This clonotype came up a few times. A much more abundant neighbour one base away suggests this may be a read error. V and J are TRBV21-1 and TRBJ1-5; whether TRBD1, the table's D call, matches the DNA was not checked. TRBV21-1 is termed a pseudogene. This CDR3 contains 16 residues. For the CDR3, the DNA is TGTGCCAGCAGAGCCGGTGACAGGGGTCGCAATCAGCACCAGCATTTT. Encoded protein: CASRAGDRGRNQHQHF.

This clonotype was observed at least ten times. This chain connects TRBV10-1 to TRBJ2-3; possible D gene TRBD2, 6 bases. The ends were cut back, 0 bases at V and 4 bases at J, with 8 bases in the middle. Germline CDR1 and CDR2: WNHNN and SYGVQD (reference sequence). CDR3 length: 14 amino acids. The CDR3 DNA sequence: TGCGCCAGCAGTGAGTCCGGGGGAGCAGATACGCAGTATTTT. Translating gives CASSESGGADTQYF.

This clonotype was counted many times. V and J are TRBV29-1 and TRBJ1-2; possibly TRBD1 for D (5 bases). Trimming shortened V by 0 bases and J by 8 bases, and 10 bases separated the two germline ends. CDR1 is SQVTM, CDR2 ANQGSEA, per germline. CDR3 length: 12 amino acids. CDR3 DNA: TGCAGCGTTGAAGAAGGGGCAGCGGGCTACACCTTC. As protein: CSVEEGAAGYTF.

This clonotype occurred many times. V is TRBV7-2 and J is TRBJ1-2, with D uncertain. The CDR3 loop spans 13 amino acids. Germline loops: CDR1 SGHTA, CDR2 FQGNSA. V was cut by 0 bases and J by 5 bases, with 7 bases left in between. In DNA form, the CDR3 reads TGTGCCAGCAGCTTAGCGACCAGTTATGGCTACACCTTC. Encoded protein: CASSLATSYGYTF.

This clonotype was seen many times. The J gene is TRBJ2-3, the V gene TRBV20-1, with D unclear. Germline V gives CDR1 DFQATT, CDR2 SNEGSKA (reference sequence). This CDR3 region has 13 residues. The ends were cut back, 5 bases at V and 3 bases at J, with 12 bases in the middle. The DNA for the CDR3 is TGCAGTGCTGGGGTGCCCCAAACAGATACGCAGTATTTT. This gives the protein CSAGVPQTDTQYF.

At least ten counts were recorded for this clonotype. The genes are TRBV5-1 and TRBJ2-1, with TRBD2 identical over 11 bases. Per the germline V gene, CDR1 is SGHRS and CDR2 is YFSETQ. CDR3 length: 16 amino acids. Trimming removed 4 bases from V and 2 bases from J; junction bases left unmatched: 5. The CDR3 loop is CASSPPSGGPYNEQFF. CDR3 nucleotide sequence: TGCGCCAGCAGCCCCCCTAGCGGGGGGCCCTACAATGAGCAGTTCTTC.

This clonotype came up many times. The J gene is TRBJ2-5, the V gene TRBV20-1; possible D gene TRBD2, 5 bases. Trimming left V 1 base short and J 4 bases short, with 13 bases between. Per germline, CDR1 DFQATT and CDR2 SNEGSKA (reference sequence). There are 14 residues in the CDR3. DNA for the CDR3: TGCAGTGCTAGAGCGGGGAGAGGGTTAGAGACCCAGTACTTC. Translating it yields CSARAGRGLETQYF.

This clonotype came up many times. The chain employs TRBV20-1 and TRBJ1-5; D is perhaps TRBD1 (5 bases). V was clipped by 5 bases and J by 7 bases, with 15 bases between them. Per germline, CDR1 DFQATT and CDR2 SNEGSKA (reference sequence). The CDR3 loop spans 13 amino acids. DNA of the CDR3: TGCAGTGCTCGTCCAGGGCTTTCCCAGCCCCAGCATTTT. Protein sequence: CSARPGLSQPQHF.

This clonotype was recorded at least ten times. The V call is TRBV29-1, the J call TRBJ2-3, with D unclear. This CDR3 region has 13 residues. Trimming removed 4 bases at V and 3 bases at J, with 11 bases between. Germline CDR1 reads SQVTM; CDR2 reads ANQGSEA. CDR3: CSVARSLTDTQYF. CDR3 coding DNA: TGCAGCGTTGCCCGCAGCCTGACAGATACGCAGTATTTT.

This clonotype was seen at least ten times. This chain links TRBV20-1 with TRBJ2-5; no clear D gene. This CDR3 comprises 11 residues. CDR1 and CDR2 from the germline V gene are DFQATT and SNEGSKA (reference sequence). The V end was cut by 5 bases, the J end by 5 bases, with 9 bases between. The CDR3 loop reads CSAWGTETQYF. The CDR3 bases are TGCAGTGCTTGGGGAACCGAGACCCAGTACTTC.

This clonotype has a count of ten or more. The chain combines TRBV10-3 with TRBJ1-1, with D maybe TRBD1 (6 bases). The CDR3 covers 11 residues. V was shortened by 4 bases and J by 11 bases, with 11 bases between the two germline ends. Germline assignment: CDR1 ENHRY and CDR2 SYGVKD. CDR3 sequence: CAISGNRDAFF. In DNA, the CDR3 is TGTGCCATCAGTGGGAACAGGGACGCTTTCTTT.

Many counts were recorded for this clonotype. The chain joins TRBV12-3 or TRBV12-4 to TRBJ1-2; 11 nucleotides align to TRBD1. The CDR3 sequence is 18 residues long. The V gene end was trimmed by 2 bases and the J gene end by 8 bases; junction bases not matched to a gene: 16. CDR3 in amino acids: CASSLNTGTGGRGEGYTF. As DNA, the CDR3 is TGTGCCAGCAGTTTAAATACCGGGACAGGGGGAAGGGGAGAGGGCTACACCTTC.

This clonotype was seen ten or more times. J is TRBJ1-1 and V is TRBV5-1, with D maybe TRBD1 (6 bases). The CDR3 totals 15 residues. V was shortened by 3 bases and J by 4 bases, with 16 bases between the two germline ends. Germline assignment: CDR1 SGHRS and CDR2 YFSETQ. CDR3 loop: CASSWDTLGGTEAFF. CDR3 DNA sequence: TGCGCCAGCAGCTGGGACACCCTGGGGGGCACTGAAGCTTTCTTT.

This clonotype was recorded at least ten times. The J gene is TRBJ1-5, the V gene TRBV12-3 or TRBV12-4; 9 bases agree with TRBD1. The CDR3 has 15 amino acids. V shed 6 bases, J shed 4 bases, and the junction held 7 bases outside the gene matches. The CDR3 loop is CASSSGTGSNQPQHF. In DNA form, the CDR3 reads TGTGCCAGCAGCTCCGGGACAGGGTCAAATCAGCCCCAGCATTTT.

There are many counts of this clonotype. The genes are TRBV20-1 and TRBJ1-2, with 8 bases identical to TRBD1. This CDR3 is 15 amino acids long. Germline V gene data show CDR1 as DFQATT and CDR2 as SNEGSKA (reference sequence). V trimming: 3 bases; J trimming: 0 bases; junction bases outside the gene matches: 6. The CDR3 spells CSARDRADANYGYTF. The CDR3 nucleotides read TGCAGTGCTAGGGACAGGGCGGATGCTAACTATGGCTACACCTTC.

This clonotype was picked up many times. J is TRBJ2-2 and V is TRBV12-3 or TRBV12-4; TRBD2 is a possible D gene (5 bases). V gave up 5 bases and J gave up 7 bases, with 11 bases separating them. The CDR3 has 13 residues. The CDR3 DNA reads TGTGCCAGCAGTCACACCGGGGACGGGGAGCTGTTTTTT. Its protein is CASSHTGDGELFF.